This T cell receptor beta chain was profiled in a study of tumor and adjacent non-tumor tissue in lung cancer listed by TCRdb under 2018. Study-wide context: Patients with adenocarcinoma (12), squamous cell carcinoma (2) and small cell lung cancer (1) were included in the cohort. The roughly 15 patients were aged about 30 to 76 years, included ten or so men and 5 women, and had TNM stage I to III disease. Sequencing generated a total of about 130,000,000 productive TCRbeta reads, averaging approximately 3.8 million reads per sample. Using bulk TCRbeta repertoires from 15 lung cancer patients, the study set lung tumor tissue side by side with matched distant non-tumor lung tissue. TCRbeta CDR3 sequencing was performed on under 35 paired specimens, with one tumor sample and one normal lung sample collected per patient.

Via the germline V gene, CDR1 is SQVTM and CDR2 ANQGSEA. Reading from cysteine to phenylalanine, the CDR3 counts 14 amino acids. CDR3 DNA is the only sequence kept; it has 42 bases, read in frame from the first base. In regard to this clonotype: Its recognized antigen is unknown. Mismatch with germline at one junction end may stem from a read error.

Libraries were constructed by multiplex PCR. Sequencing used an Illumina HiSeq 2500. TCRbeta libraries were constructed through three rounds of nested PCR with primers (Table S4) according to protocols adapted from ARM-PCR. Before sequencing, PCR products in the 200-500 bp range were cut out of the gel and cleaned up using the QIAquick gel extraction kit. Concerning the study's data processing: Trimmomatic was used to clean the reads, FLASH merged the cleaned reads into complete CDR3 sequences, and MiTCR assigned the sequences to V(D)J germline segments. Clonal diversity was computed as the inverse Simpson's index with VDJtools. A read counted as productive if the sequence was in-frame and lacked a premature stop codon. TCRdb passed the public sequencing reads through fastp at Q25 and MiXCR, retaining productive beta sequences. Entries are consolidated by CDR3 protein sequence, retaining the most common genes and DNA. The authors' filters were not applied to this entry. A total of fewer than 120,000 distinct CDR3 sequences appear in this sample, about 80% of them only once. The top ten constitute 20% to 25% of the sample.

Points the paper makes about the study in general: Neither the sequencing platform nor unique molecular identifiers are named or mentioned anywhere in the methods. TCR diversity was significantly higher in younger patients, and greater tumor TCR diversity was associated with shorter overall survival and shorter disease-free survival. The top 100 clones made up a significantly larger cumulative share of the repertoire in normal lung than in tumor tissue. Peripheral blood was not sequenced, so blood TCRbeta repertoires in these lung cancer patients were not examined. TCR diversity (inverse Simpson) was significantly higher in tumor than in normal lung tissue (approximately 440 vs 150, P = 0.0075, Mann-Whitney U test). Only about 15 patients were in the cohort, and the authors stated that larger samples and more detailed clinical data are needed.

Bulk unsorted tissue served as the source for RNA extraction, and RNA quality was assessed using a NanoDrop ND-1000 and an Agilent 2100. The donors were newly diagnosed lung cancer patients admitted for thoracic surgery in China from August to November 2014 who had not received prior chemotherapy. The study excluded patients who had received radiotherapy or chemotherapy before or who had another cancer at the same time. Pieces of surgical tissue measuring roughly 1-2.1 cm3 were kept in RNAlater solution and held at -80 degrees C until needed. The chain links TRBV29-1 with TRBJ2-2; the D element could tentatively be TRBD1 or TRBD2, as 6 bases agree for each. Sequencing input: lung tumor tissue. This receptor was taken from a man between 65 and 79 years old with non-small cell lung cancer. The sequenced DNA: TGCAGCGCTGACGTAGTGGGGGGCACCGAGGAGCGGTTTTTT. Translated, this gives CSADVVGGTEERFF.